This T cell receptor (beta chain) was profiled in a study of response to subunit inactivated influenza vaccine. Study-wide results and caveats: Only a handful of new T cells, the authors suggested, are recruited with each seasonal influenza vaccination.

TCRdb reanalysed the RT-PCR reads using MiXCR and keeps one entry per CDR3 protein. The table includes around 850,000 distinct CDR3 sequences, approximately 18% detected once. About this clonotype itself: What it binds is not known.

Material: PBMCs from blood, obtained less than 6 days after vaccination. This TCR was recovered from a man aged 45-65 years who received an inactivated influenza vaccine.

The CDR3 DNA follows: TGTGCCAGCAGCCAAGACCCAAGCGGGAACGATTACAATGAGCAGTTCTTC. It codes for CASSQDPSGNDYNEQFF. The rearrangement uses TRBV4-2 and TRBJ2-1, with 7 bases fitting TRBD2. The V and J ends lost 0 bases and 4 bases, in that order; junction bases with no gene match: 9. The CDR3 loop spans 17 amino acids. The germline CDR1 and CDR2 sequences are LGHNA and YNFKEQ.